These 27 T cell receptor beta chains originate from one sample sequenced in a study of cytomegalovirus exposure and HLA in healthy donors (dated by TCRdb to about 2017). Library prep was done by the immunoSEQ multiplex PCR assay. For the multiplex PCR, a mixture combining 60 forward primers for TCR Vbeta segments and 13 reverse primers for TCR Jbeta segments was used. The table was pulled from immuneACCESS by TCRdb, which kept in-frame rearrangements only. Such tables lose some clones; where checked, under half of the loss comes from unresolved V genes, and the rest has no known cause. The table for this sample lists about 110,000 clones; roughly 68% of them were counted only once. The ten largest account for 8.7% of the sample. Sequencing was done on a sample of PBMCs. These receptors all stem from a man younger than 40 in good health and CMV-seropositive.

The chain links TRBV27 to TRBJ1-1; TRBD1 agrees at 8 bases. CDR1 and CDR2 (germline): MNHEY, SMNVEV (reference sequence). There are 18 residues in the CDR3. The V gene end was trimmed by 6 bases and the J gene end by 4 bases; junction bases not matched to a gene: 19. CDR3 DNA sequence: TGTGCCAGCAGCCCCTTAGGACAGGGAAGAGGAAGGAGCACTGAAGCTTTCTTT. This codes for CASSPLGQGRGRSTEAFF.

The genes are TRBV29-1 and TRBJ1-3; D is uncertain. V was cut by 0 bases and J by 4 bases, with 7 bases left in between. The germline CDR1 and CDR2 sequences are SQVTM and ANQGSEA. This CDR3 region has 13 residues. In DNA form, the CDR3 reads TGCAGCGTTGAAGATTACGAGGGAAACACCATATATTTT. Translating it yields CSVEDYEGNTIYF.

The rearrangement uses TRBV4-3 and TRBJ2-2, with 7 bases that match TRBD1. Germline CDR1 and CDR2: LGHNA and YSLEER. The CDR3 loop spans 19 amino acids. V trimming: 0 bases; J trimming: 6 bases; junction bases outside the gene matches: 16. The CDR3 spells CASSQDSIHFRQGSGELFF. The CDR3 bases are TGCGCCAGCAGCCAAGATTCCATACATTTCAGACAGGGTTCCGGGGAGCTGTTTTTT.

This clone is a singleton in its sample. The chain couples TRBV13 to TRBJ1-3; D not resolved. Germline loops: CDR1 PRHDT, CDR2 FYEKMQ (reference sequence). Trimming removed 5 bases at V and 2 bases at J, with 16 bases between. The CDR3 totals 16 residues. Written as DNA, the CDR3 is TGTGCCAGCAGCCCACTCGAAAGGAGCCCTGGAAACACCATATATTTT. It codes for CASSPLERSPGNTIYF.

The V and J genes are TRBV30 and TRBJ1-2; D not resolved. The V end lost 0 bases, the J end lost 5 bases, and 13 bases lay between the germline ends. Per the germline V gene, CDR1 is GTSNPN and CDR2 is SVGIG (reference sequence). The CDR3 covers 14 residues. The CDR3 DNA reads as TGTGCCTGGAGTGTGTGGCAGGTCTATTATGGCTACACCTTC. Amino acids: CAWSVWQVYYGYTF.

The V gene is TRBV6-1, the J gene TRBJ1-1; D remains ambiguous. CDR1 and CDR2 from the germline V gene are MNHNS and SASEGT. The CDR3 runs 14 residues. Trimming took 5 bases from V and 3 from J, leaving 13 bases between them. CDR3 in DNA: TGTGCCAGCAGTTATTCGCCTCAGGACACTGAAGCTTTCTTT. It encodes CASSYSPQDTEAFF.

The chain employs TRBV25-1 and TRBJ1-2; D remains ambiguous. V was shortened by 7 bases and J by 6 bases, with 6 bases between the two germline ends. Germline CDR1 is MGHDK and CDR2 is SYGVNS. The CDR3 is made up of 10 amino acids. The CDR3 DNA reads as TGTGCCAGCAAGGAGGATGGCTACACCTTC. Its translation is CASKEDGYTF.

The chain recombines TRBV11-3 with TRBJ1-4; 8 positions match TRBD1. The CDR3 has 14 residues. Germline-derived CDR1 and CDR2 are SGHNT and YENEEA. The J segment lost 7 bases and the V segment lost 5 bases, leaving 6 bases of the junction unmatched. Here the CDR3 DNA reads TGTGCCAGCAGCCTCAGGGGGCAGGGTGAAAAACTGTTTTTT. Amino acids: CASSLRGQGEKLFF.

The chain couples TRBV29-1 to TRBJ1-6; TRBD1 might be the D (6 bases). Per germline, CDR1 SQVTM and CDR2 ANQGSEA. Trimming took 7 bases from V and 5 from J, leaving 15 bases between them. The CDR3 covers 14 residues. CDR3 sequence: CSARQAGDNSPLHF. For the CDR3, the DNA is TGCAGCGCCCGCCAGGCAGGGGATAATTCACCCCTCCACTTT.

CDR3 sequence: CASSEISSSYNEQFF. CDR3 bases: TGTGCCAGCAGTGAAATCTCTAGCTCCTACAATGAGCAGTTCTTC. The chain recombines TRBV6-1 with TRBJ2-1, with unresolved D. CDR1 and CDR2 (germline): MNHNS, SASEGT. CDR3 size: 15 residues. V lost 2 bases to trimming and J lost 0 bases, with 8 bases between them.

The chain couples TRBV7-9 to TRBJ1-4; D gene unclear. The germline V gene has CDR1 SEHNR and CDR2 FQNEAQ (reference sequence). V lost 3 bases and J 4 bases, leaving 12 bases between the germline ends. The CDR3 loop spans 15 amino acids. CDR3 sequence: CASSFRGQINEKLFF. The CDR3 nucleotides are TGTGCCAGCAGCTTTCGAGGCCAGATTAATGAAAAACTGTTTTTT.

The genes are TRBV9 and TRBJ2-3, with D possibly matching TRBD1 (6 bases). Germline CDR1 and CDR2: SGDLS and YYNGEE. V dropped 3 bases and J dropped 4 bases, with 18 bases sitting between them. The CDR3 sequence is 16 residues long. The CDR3 sequence is CASSERDIYSPDTQYF. The CDR3 DNA reads TGTGCCAGCAGCGAACGGGACATTTACTCACCAGATACGCAGTATTTT.

The chain employs TRBV27 and TRBJ1-3; no clear D gene. This CDR3 has 15 amino acids. V lost 2 bases to trimming and J lost 3 bases, with 11 bases between them. CDR1 and CDR2 (germline): MNHEY, SMNVEV (reference sequence). The CDR3 bases are TGTGCCAGCAGTTTAGGCGGCGGGAGTGGAAACACCATATATTTT. Translation gives CASSLGGGSGNTIYF.

This chain links TRBV23-1 with TRBJ1-6; perhaps TRBD1 as D (6 bases). TRBV23-1 has ORF status, its function being uncertain. The V gene lost 6 bases and the J gene lost 6 bases, with 27 bases spanning the gap. The CDR3 contains 19 residues. The CDR3 region is CASSSIDRWRPAVNSPLHF. The CDR3 bases are TGCGCCAGCAGCTCTATAGACAGGTGGAGGCCTGCGGTTAATTCACCCCTCCACTTT.

The rearrangement links TRBV11-3 to TRBJ2-3; 7 nucleotides line up with TRBD2. In germline, CDR1 is SGHNT, CDR2 YENEEA. The CDR3 is made up of 13 amino acids. V lost 0 bases, J lost 8 bases, and 2 bases stayed unmatched. The CDR3, as DNA: TGTGCCAGCAGCTTAGAGGCTAGCGGTACGCAGTATTTT. It encodes CASSLEASGTQYF.

This clone has a single count. V gene TRBV6-5 combines with J gene TRBJ2-1, with 7 nucleotides matching TRBD2. This CDR3 region has 15 residues. The V gene's germline CDR1 is MNHEY and CDR2 SVGAGI. V shed 5 bases and J 0 bases; nucleotides not matched to a gene: 4. The CDR3 reads CASSRAGFSYNEQFF. The CDR3, as DNA: TGTGCCAGCAGTCGAGCGGGGTTCTCCTACAATGAGCAGTTCTTC.

The chain is built from TRBV29-1 and TRBJ2-2; D is unresolved. V shed 5 bases and J shed 1 base, with 5 bases lying between them. CDR1 is SQVTM and CDR2 is ANQGSEA in the germline V gene. This CDR3 has 12 residues. The CDR3 is CSVSRNTGELFF. In nucleotides, the CDR3 is TGCAGCGTTTCGAGGAACACCGGGGAGCTGTTTTTT.

A few counts support this clone. CDR3 region: CASSLVAREETQYF. The CDR3 DNA reads as TGTGCCAGCAGTCTAGTGGCCAGGGAAGAGACCCAGTACTTC. V is TRBV6-1 and J is TRBJ2-5, with D maybe TRBD1 (5 bases). Germline CDR1 is MNHNS and CDR2 is SASEGT. CDR3 length equals 14 residues. Deletions cut 5 bases from V and 3 bases from J, with 13 bases between.

With respect to this clone: The same CDR3 can be traced to other DNA sequences in this sample. The chain links TRBV29-1 to TRBJ1-1; weak D call: TRBD1 (5 bases). V was pared by 0 bases and J by 3 bases, with 8 bases between. CDR3 length equals 13 residues. Per germline, CDR1 SQVTM and CDR2 ANQGSEA. DNA of the CDR3: TGCAGCGTTGAAGAACCCAGGGACACTGAAGCTTTCTTT. Its protein product is CSVEEPRDTEAFF.

This chain's CDR3 is CASSFRTGFLSYNEQFF. The CDR3 nucleotides are TGTGCCAGCAGCTTCAGGACAGGGTTCCTCTCCTACAATGAGCAGTTCTTC. V usage is TRBV11-1 and J usage is TRBJ2-1, with 8 bases that match TRBD1. V lost 3 bases and J lost 0; bases outside the gene matches: 7. The CDR3 is 17 amino acids. Germline V CDR1 and CDR2: SGHAT, FQDESV (reference sequence).

This sequence joins TRBV6-1 and TRBJ1-4; 7 positions match TRBD1. Trimming cost V 2 bases and J 0 bases; bases outside gene matches: 6. This CDR3 region has 17 residues. Germline V gene data show CDR1 as MNHNS and CDR2 as SASEGT. The CDR3 nucleotides read TGTGCCAGCAGTGAACGAGGGGGCGCGCCAACTAATGAAAAACTGTTTTTT. This codes for CASSERGGAPTNEKLFF.

The rearrangement links TRBV5-6 to TRBJ1-6, with 12 bases matching TRBD1. This CDR3 is 15 amino acids long. V dropped 4 bases and J dropped 8; count of bases not matched to a gene: 4. Germline loops: CDR1 SGHDT, CDR2 YYEEEE. CDR3 in amino acids: CASSNRDRGHSPLHF. The CDR3 nucleotides are TGTGCCAGCAGCAACCGGGACAGGGGGCATTCACCCCTCCACTTT.

This clone was counted a few times. The chain recombines TRBV5-1 with TRBJ2-1; D perhaps matches TRBD1 (5 bases). Deletions cut 1 base from V and 2 bases from J, with 10 bases between. CDR3 size: 15 residues. The germline gives CDR1 SGHRS, CDR2 YFSETQ. For the CDR3, the DNA is TGCGCCAGCAGCTTGCAGGGAATGACCTACAATGAGCAGTTCTTC. It specifies CASSLQGMTYNEQFF.

This clone appeared a single time. This chain uses TRBV2 with TRBJ2-2, with no clear D. Trimming pared 8 bases from V and 11 bases from J, leaving 9 bases between. This CDR3 has 10 amino acids. CDR1 and CDR2 (germline): SNHLY, FYNNEI. The CDR3 sequence is CASRILELFF. The CDR3 bases are TGTGCCAGCCGAATACTCGAGCTGTTTTTT.

The genes are TRBV19 and TRBJ1-5; D gene ambiguous. The CDR3 is made up of 13 amino acids. Germline V lookup: CDR1 LNHDA, CDR2 SQIVND (reference sequence). V was pared by 2 bases and J by 7 bases, with 9 bases between. Here the CDR3 reads CASSIRFPQPQHF. The CDR3 bases are TGTGCCAGTAGTATACGGTTTCCGCAGCCCCAGCATTTT.

The chain combines TRBV10-2 with TRBJ2-7, with 7 bases aligning to TRBD1. CDR3 length: 14 amino acids. Germline lookup yields CDR1 WSHSY and CDR2 SAAADI. J was trimmed by 2 bases and V by 5 bases; bases with no gene match: 6. The CDR3 bases are TGCGCCAGCAGTAAGGGACAGCGTACCTACGAGCAGTACTTC. It is translated as CASSKGQRTYEQYF.

Comments on this clone: A read error may account for a junction end that differs from germline. The J gene is TRBJ2-1, the V gene TRBV7-9; 8 bases are a match to TRBD1. The CDR3 extends over 16 amino acids. Germline CDR1 is SEHNR and CDR2 is FQNEAQ (reference sequence). CDR3 DNA sequence: TGTTCCAGCAGCCCCACAGGGGGAGTATCCTACAATGAGCAGTTCTTC. It yields the protein CSSSPTGGVSYNEQFF.